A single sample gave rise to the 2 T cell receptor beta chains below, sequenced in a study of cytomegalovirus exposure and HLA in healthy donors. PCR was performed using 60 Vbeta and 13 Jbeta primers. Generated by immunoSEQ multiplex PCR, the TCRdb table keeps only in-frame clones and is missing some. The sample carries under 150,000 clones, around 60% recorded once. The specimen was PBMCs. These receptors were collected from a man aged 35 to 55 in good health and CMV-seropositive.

The CDR3 is CASSVPGQGRNEQFF. DNA for the CDR3: TGTGCCAGCAGTGTACCGGGACAGGGGCGGAATGAGCAGTTCTTC. The V and J genes are TRBV6-1 and TRBJ2-1; 10 bases are a match to TRBD1. Unmatched junction bases numbered 7, after V lost 4 bases and J lost 7 bases. The CDR3 runs 15 residues. Germline-derived CDR1 and CDR2 are MNHNS and SASEGT.

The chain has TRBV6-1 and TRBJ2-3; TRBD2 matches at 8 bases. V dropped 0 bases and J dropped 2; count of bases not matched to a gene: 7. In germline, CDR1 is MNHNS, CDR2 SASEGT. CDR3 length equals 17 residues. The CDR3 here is CASSEAPSGGHTDTQYF. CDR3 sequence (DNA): TGTGCCAGCAGTGAAGCGCCAAGCGGGGGACACACAGATACGCAGTATTTT.